Given below is one T cell receptor (beta chain) in context. Using immunoSEQ multiplex PCR, the repertoire was profiled, and TCRdb retains in-frame clones only, with some absent. Among 60,000 to 75,000 clones, 93% were seen once, and the ten largest hold 3.5% to 5.5%. The origin of this receptor is a man aged 35-49 years with rheumatoid arthritis. Sequencing was done on a sample of PBMCs.

CDR3 coding DNA: TGTGCCAGCAGTGAAGCGCCGGATTCTCTATACGAGCAGTACTTC. This sequence encodes CASSEAPDSLYEQYF. The chain joins TRBV6-1 to TRBJ2-7; D call uncertain. The germline gives CDR1 MNHNS, CDR2 SASEGT. The V gene lost 0 bases and the J gene lost 4 bases, with 13 bases spanning the gap. The CDR3 runs 15 residues.